The 21 T cell receptor beta chains given below trace back to one sample, sequenced in a study of control samples from healthy donors and cancer patients. Sequencing used immunoSEQ multiplex PCR; TCRdb keeps in-frame clones, though not all of them. The sample contains some 150,000 clones, roughly 92% of which appear only once. The specimen was blood. These receptors were collected from a middle-aged man in good health.

V is TRBV6-5 and J is TRBJ1-4, with 7 bases lining up with TRBD1. V was clipped by 6 bases and J by 3 bases; unmatched bases: 7. The CDR3 runs to 15 residues. The germline CDR1 and CDR2 sequences are MNHEY and SVGAGI. The CDR3 bases are TGTGCCAGCAGCCGACAGGGAGCATCTAATGAAAAACTGTTTTTT. Translating gives CASSRQGASNEKLFF.

This chain connects TRBV5-1 to TRBJ2-1, with D perhaps TRBD1 or TRBD2 (5 bases each). Trimming took 1 base from V and 6 from J, leaving 11 bases between them. In germline, CDR1 is SGHRS, CDR2 YFSETQ. The CDR3 sequence is 14 residues long. The CDR3 coding sequence is TGCGCCAGCAGCTTGCAGGGACGAGGCAATGAGCAGTTCTTC. This sequence encodes CASSLQGRGNEQFF.

V is TRBV6-1 and J is TRBJ1-5, with D tentatively TRBD1 (5 bases). The V and J ends lost 3 bases and 2 bases respectively, with 14 bases between them. The germline V gene encodes CDR1 MNHNS and CDR2 SASEGT. CDR3 size: 16 residues. CDR3 nucleotides: TGTGCCAGCAGTGAGACTAAGAGGGGCGGCAATCAGCCCCAGCATTTT. It translates to CASSETKRGGNQPQHF.

This clone came up once. V and J are TRBV3-1 (or the pseudogene TRBV3-2) and TRBJ2-3; TRBD2 aligns across 7 bases. CDR1 and CDR2 (germline): LGHDT, YNNKEL (reference sequence). V lost 0 bases and J lost 2; bases outside the gene matches: 8. The CDR3 totals 17 residues. CDR3: CASSQDGASGPTDTQYF. Written as DNA, the CDR3 is TGTGCCAGCAGCCAAGATGGCGCTAGCGGACCCACAGATACGCAGTATTTT.

The CDR3 coding sequence is TGTGCCAGCAGCCTAGGCGGGAGGCTGTCCGGGGAGCTGTTTTTT. Translation: CASSLGGRLSGELFF. The chain uses TRBV5-4 and TRBJ2-2, with 8 bases fitting TRBD2. Germline V gene lookup returns CDR1 SGHNT and CDR2 YYREEE (reference sequence). The junction had 8 bases not matched to a gene; V was cut back by 4 bases and J by 6 bases. The CDR3 length is 15 residues.

The J gene is TRBJ2-2, the V gene TRBV10-2; 9 positions match TRBD1. With 8 bases clipped from V and 7 bases from J, the junction kept 5 bases outside the gene matches. The CDR3 runs to 13 residues. Germline CDR1 is WSHSY and CDR2 is SAAADI. The CDR3 DNA reads TGCGCCAGCCAGACAGGGGGAGGCGGGGAGCTGTTTTTT. Amino acids: CASQTGGGGELFF.

The chain carries TRBV21-1 and TRBJ1-2. TRBV21-1 is a pseudogene locus. The CDR3 covers 15 residues. CDR3 loop: CASSFTRPEAYGYTF. The CDR3 DNA reads TGTGCCAGCAGCTTCACACGTCCGGAGGCCTATGGCTACACCTTC.

Concerning this clone: The same CDR3 can be traced to other DNA sequences in this sample. The chain recombines TRBV5-4 with TRBJ2-7; 7 bases are a match to TRBD2. With V trimmed by 3 bases and J by 1 base, 1 base remained unmatched. This CDR3 region has 13 residues. Germline V gene sequence: CDR1 SGHNT, CDR2 YYREEE (reference sequence). In DNA form, the CDR3 reads TGTGCCAGCAGCTCTAGCGGTTCCTACGAGCAGTACTTC. Amino acids: CASSSSGSYEQYF.

This sequence joins TRBV13 and TRBJ1-2; TRBD1 might be the D (5 bases). Germline V CDR1 and CDR2: PRHDT, FYEKMQ (reference sequence). The CDR3 spans 14 residues. Between the trimmed V and J ends, which lost 2 bases and 3 bases, there was a span of 10 bases. CDR3 nucleotide sequence: TGTGCCAGCAGCTTAAGGCAGGGCGACTATGGCTACACCTTC. It translates to CASSLRQGDYGYTF.

The V and J genes are TRBV13 and TRBJ1-3; the D gene is possibly TRBD1 (6 bases). The V gene lost 0 bases and the J gene lost 3 bases, with 18 bases spanning the gap. Germline V gene sequence: CDR1 PRHDT, CDR2 FYEKMQ (reference sequence). The CDR3 runs to 18 residues. The CDR3 DNA sequence: TGTGCCAGCAGCTTAGGCTATAATGATGGGACAAATGGAAACACCATATATTTT. Translation: CASSLGYNDGTNGNTIYF. Supplemented by reference TRBV13 and TRBJ1-3, the full variable domain reads AAGVIQSPRHLIKEKRETATLKCYPIPRHDTVYWYQQGPGQDPQFLISFYEKMQSDKGSIPDRFSAQQFSDYHSELNMSSLELGDSALYFCASSLGYNDGTNGNTIYFGEGSWLTVV.

The chain has TRBV27 and TRBJ1-6, with 9 bases fitting TRBD1. The J segment lost 7 bases and the V segment lost 6 bases, leaving 4 bases of the junction unmatched. The CDR3 contains 14 residues. Germline V lookup: CDR1 MNHEY, CDR2 SMNVEV (reference sequence). This chain's CDR3 is CASSWDRVNSPLHF. The CDR3, as DNA: TGTGCCAGCAGCTGGGACAGGGTGAATTCACCCCTCCACTTT.

The rearrangement uses TRBV7-2 and TRBJ1-1; D unclear. V shed 5 bases and J shed 8 bases, with 18 bases lying between them. The CDR3 runs to 14 residues. CDR1 and CDR2 from the germline V gene are SGHTA and FQGNSA. Here the CDR3 DNA reads TGTGCCAGCAGCCCGGCCCAGGATAATGGGGAAGCTTTCTTT. It specifies CASSPAQDNGEAFF.

The chain employs TRBV11-2 and TRBJ2-5, with 10 bases that match TRBD1. V lost 6 bases, J lost 4 bases, and 5 bases stayed unmatched. CDR3 length: 14 amino acids. Germline CDR1 reads SGHAT; CDR2 reads FQNNGV. CDR3 residues: CASRSDRGRETQYF. CDR3 DNA sequence: TGTGCCAGCAGATCCGACAGGGGGCGAGAGACCCAGTACTTC.

The chain is built from TRBV4-1 and TRBJ2-1, with 10 bases fitting TRBD1. The ends lost 2 bases at V and 8 bases at J; junction bases unmatched: 6. The V gene's germline CDR1 is MGHRA and CDR2 YSYEKL. This CDR3 region has 15 residues. The CDR3 is CASSQTTGQGDEQFF. DNA of the CDR3: TGCGCCAGCAGCCAAACAACTGGACAGGGGGATGAGCAGTTCTTC.

The chain carries TRBV29-1 and TRBJ2-5, with D possibly matching TRBD2 (5 bases). Trimming left V 6 bases short and J 1 base short, with 9 bases between. The CDR3 totals 12 residues. Germline-derived CDR1 and CDR2 are SQVTM and ANQGSEA. As DNA, the CDR3 is TGCAGCGTCGGACTGGTCCAAGAGACCCAGTACTTC. Its translation is CSVGLVQETQYF.

The chain employs TRBV5-1 and TRBJ2-1; 12 bases are shared with TRBD2. Germline CDR1 SGHRS, CDR2 YFSETQ. This CDR3 contains 16 residues. V trimming: 6 bases; J trimming: 2 bases; junction bases outside the gene matches: 6. The DNA for the CDR3 is TGCGCCAGCATAGGGACTAGCGGGCTAACCTACAATGAGCAGTTCTTC. It is translated as CASIGTSGLTYNEQFF. Full variable domain (outside the CDR3, taken from reference TRBV5-1 and TRBJ2-1): KAGVTQTPRYLIKTRGQQVTLSCSPISGHRSVSWYQQTPGQGLQFLFEYFSETQRNKGNFPGRFSGRQFSNSRSEMNVSTLELGDSALYLCASIGTSGLTYNEQFFGPGTRLTVL.

V usage is TRBV3-1 (or the pseudogene TRBV3-2) and J usage is TRBJ2-7; 7 nucleotides line up with TRBD1. V shed 3 bases and J 1 base; nucleotides not matched to a gene: 6. The CDR3 consists of 15 residues. Germline V lookup: CDR1 LGHDT, CDR2 YNNKEL (reference sequence). As DNA, the CDR3 is TGTGCCAGCAGCCAGAACAAGGGGGCATCCTACGAGCAGTACTTC. It codes for CASSQNKGASYEQYF.

This clone was observed a single time. The rearrangement joins TRBV9 to TRBJ1-2; 7 bases are shared with TRBD1. The germline V gene has CDR1 SGDLS and CDR2 YYNGEE. The CDR3 is 15 amino acids. Trimming took 0 bases from V and 2 from J; bases not matched to a gene: 4. CDR3 DNA: TGTGCCAGCAGCGTAGCTGAAGGGGGCAACTATGGCTACACCTTC. Its protein product is CASSVAEGGNYGYTF.

This chain links TRBV27 with TRBJ2-7; D remains unclear. Per germline, CDR1 MNHEY and CDR2 SMNVEV (reference sequence). The CDR3 consists of 15 residues. Deletions cut 0 bases from V and 2 bases from J, with 11 bases between. CDR3 in DNA: TGTGCCAGCAGTTTATCCCCGACCAGTACCTACGAGCAGTACTTC. This codes for CASSLSPTSTYEQYF.

This clone was seen once. The chain is built from TRBV21-1 and TRBJ2-3; TRBD1, the D gene given by the table, was not confirmed from the DNA. TRBV21-1 is shown as a pseudogene. The CDR3 consists of 17 residues. CDR3 nucleotides: TGTGCCAGCAGTCGCCGACAGGGGTGGGGGCACACAGATACGCAGTATTTT. It codes for CASSRRQGWGHTDTQYF.

The chain uses TRBV24-1 and TRBJ1-1, with D uncertain. This CDR3 has 14 amino acids. V gave up 2 bases and J gave up 2 bases, with 8 bases separating them. Germline V gene sequence: CDR1 KGHDR, CDR2 SFDVKD. Here the CDR3 DNA reads TGTGCCACCAGTGATTCCCCCCCCAACACTGAAGCTTTCTTT. This codes for CATSDSPPNTEAFF.